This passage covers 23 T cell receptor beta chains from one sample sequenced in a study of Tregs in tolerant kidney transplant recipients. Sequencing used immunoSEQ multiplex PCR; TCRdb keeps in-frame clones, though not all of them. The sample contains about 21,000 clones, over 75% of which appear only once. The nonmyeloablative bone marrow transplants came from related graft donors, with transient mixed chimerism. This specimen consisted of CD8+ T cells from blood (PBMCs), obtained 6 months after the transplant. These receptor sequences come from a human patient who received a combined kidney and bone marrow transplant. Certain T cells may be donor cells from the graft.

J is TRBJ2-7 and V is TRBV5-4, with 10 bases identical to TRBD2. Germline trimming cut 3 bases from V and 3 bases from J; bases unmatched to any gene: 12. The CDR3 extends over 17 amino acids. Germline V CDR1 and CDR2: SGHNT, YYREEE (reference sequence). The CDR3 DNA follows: TGTGCCAGCAGCTCGGGAGATACTAGCGGGAAACTCTACGAGCAGTACTTC. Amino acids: CASSSGDTSGKLYEQYF.

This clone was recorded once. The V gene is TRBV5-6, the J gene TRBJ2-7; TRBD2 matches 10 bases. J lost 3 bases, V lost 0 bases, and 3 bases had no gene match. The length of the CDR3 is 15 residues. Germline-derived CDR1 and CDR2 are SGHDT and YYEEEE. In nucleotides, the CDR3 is TGTGCCAGCAGCTTGGGTAGCGGGGGGTTCTACGAGCAGTACTTC. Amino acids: CASSLGSGGFYEQYF.

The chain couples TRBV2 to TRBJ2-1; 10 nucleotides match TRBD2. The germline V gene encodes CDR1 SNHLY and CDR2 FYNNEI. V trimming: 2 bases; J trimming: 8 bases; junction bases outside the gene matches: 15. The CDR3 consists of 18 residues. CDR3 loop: CASSEPSGSVFVFYEQFF. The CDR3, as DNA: TGTGCCAGCAGTGAACCTAGCGGGAGTGTTTTTGTATTCTATGAGCAGTTCTTC. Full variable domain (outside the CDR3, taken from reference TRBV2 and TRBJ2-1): EPEVTQTPSHQVTQMGQEVILRCVPISNHLYFYWYRQILGQKVEFLVSFYNNEISEKSEIFDDQFSVERPDGSNFTLKIRSTKLEDSAMYFCASSEPSGSVFVFYEQFFGPGTRLTVL.

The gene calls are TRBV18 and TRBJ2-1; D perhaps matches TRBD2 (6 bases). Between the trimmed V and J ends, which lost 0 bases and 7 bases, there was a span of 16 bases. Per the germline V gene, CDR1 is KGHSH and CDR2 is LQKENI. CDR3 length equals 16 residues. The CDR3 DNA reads TGTGCCAGCTCACCACCCTCCAGCGGGTATTTGAATGAGCAGTTCTTC. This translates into CASSPPSSGYLNEQFF.

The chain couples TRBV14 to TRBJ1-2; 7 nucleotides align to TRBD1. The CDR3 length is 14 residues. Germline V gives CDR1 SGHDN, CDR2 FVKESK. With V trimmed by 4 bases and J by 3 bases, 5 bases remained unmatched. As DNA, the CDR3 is TGTGCCAGCAGCCCCTGGACAGGTGACTATGGCTACACCTTC. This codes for CASSPWTGDYGYTF.

CDR3: CASSQDQYNEKLFF. The CDR3 DNA is TGCGCCAGCAGCCAAGACCAGTATAATGAAAAACTGTTTTTT. The chain is built from TRBV4-1 and TRBJ1-4, with D unresolved. Germline lookup yields CDR1 MGHRA and CDR2 YSYEKL. V was cut by 0 bases and J by 4 bases, with 6 bases left in between. There are 14 residues in the CDR3.

The CDR3 spells CASSEYGGSIYGYTF. CDR3 sequence (DNA): TGTGCCAGCAGTGAATACGGGGGAAGTATCTATGGCTACACCTTC. The V gene is TRBV25-1, the J gene TRBJ1-2; weak D call: TRBD1 (5 bases). The CDR3 has 15 residues. The germline gives CDR1 MGHDK, CDR2 SYGVNS. With 0 bases removed from V and 4 bases from J, the gap between germline ends came to 12 bases.

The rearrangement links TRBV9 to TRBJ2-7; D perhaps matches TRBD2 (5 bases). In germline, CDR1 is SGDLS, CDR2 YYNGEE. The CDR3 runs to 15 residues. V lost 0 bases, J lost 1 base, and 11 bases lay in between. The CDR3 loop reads CASSVDPRTSYEQYF. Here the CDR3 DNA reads TGTGCCAGCAGCGTAGACCCCCGGACTTCCTACGAGCAGTACTTC. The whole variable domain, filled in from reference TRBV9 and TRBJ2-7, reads DSGVTQTPKHLITATGQRVTLRCSPRSGDLSVYWYQQSLDQGLQFLIQYYNGEERAKGNILERFSAQQFPDLHSELNLSSLELGDSALYFCASSVDPRTSYEQYFGPGTRLTVT.

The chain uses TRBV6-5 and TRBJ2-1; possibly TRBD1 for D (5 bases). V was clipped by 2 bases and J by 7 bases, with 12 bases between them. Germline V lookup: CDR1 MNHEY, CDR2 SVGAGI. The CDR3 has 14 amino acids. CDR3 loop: CASSYQGLGNEQFF. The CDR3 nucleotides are TGTGCCAGCAGTTACCAGGGTTTAGGGAATGAGCAGTTCTTC.

This CDR3 is CASSQARGFSGRSYNEQFF. CDR3 nucleotides: TGCGCCAGCAGCCAAGCCCGGGGATTTAGCGGGAGATCCTACAATGAGCAGTTCTTC. The chain links TRBV4-3 to TRBJ2-1; 9 bases are a match to TRBD2. J gave up 1 base and V 1 base, and 11 bases lay outside the gene matches. Germline V gene data show CDR1 as LGHNA and CDR2 as YSLEER. The CDR3 length is 19 residues.

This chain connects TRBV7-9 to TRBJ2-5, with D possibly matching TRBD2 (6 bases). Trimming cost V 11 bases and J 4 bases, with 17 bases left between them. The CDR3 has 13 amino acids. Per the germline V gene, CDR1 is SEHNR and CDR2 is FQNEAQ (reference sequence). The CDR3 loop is CAGTLAFGETQYF. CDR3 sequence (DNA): TGTGCCGGGACGCTAGCGTTTGGAGAGACCCAGTACTTC.

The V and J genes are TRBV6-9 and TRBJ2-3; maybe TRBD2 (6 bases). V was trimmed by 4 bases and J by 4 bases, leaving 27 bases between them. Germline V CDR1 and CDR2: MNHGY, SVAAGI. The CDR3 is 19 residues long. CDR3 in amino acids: CASSWVCGGTAKGADTQYF. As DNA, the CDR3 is TGTGCCAGCAGTTGGGTTTGCGGCGGGACGGCCAAAGGAGCAGATACGCAGTATTTT.

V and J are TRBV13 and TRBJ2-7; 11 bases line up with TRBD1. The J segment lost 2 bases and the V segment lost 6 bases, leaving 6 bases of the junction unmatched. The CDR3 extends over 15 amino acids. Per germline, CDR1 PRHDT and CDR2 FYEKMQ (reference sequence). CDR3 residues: CASRYGTGGTYEQYF. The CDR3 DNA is TGTGCCAGCAGGTATGGGACAGGGGGAACCTACGAGCAGTACTTC.

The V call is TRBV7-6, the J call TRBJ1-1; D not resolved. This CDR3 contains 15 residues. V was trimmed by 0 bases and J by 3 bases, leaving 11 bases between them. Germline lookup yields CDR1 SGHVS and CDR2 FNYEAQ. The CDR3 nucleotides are TGTGCCAGCAGCTTAGCGGATGGGCAATACACTGAAGCTTTCTTT. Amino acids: CASSLADGQYTEAFF. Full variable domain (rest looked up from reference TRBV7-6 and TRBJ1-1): GAGVSQSPRYKVTKRGQDVALRCDPISGHVSLYWYRQALGQGPEFLTYFNYEAQQDKSGLPNDRFSAERPEGSISTLTIQRTEQRDSAMYRCASSLADGQYTEAFFGQGTRLTVV.

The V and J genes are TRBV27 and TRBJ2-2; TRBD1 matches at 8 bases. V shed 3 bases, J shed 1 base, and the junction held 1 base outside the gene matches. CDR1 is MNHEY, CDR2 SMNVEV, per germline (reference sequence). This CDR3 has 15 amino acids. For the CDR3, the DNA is TGTGCCAGCAGTTTTGGGACAGGGAACACCGGGGAGCTGTTTTTT. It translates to CASSFGTGNTGELFF.

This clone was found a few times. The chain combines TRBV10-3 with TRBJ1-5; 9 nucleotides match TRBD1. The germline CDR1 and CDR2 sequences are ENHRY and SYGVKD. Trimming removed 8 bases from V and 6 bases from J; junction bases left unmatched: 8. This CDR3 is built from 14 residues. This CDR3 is CAIGDREESQPQHF. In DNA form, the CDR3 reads TGTGCCATCGGGGACAGGGAAGAGAGTCAGCCCCAGCATTTT.

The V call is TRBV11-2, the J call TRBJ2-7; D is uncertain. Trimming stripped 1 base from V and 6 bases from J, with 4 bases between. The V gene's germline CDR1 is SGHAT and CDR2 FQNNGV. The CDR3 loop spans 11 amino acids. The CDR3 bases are TGTGCCAGCAGCTTAGTTAGCGAGCAGTACTTC. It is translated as CASSLVSEQYF.

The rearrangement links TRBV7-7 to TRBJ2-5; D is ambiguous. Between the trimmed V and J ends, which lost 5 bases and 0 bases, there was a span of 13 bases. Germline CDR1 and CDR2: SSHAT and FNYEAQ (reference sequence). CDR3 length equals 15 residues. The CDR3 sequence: CASSPSTRNQETQYF. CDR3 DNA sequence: TGTGCCAGCAGCCCTTCGACAAGAAACCAAGAGACCCAGTACTTC.

CDR3 in amino acids: CASSQDIDTQYF. Written as DNA, the CDR3 is TGCGCCAGCAGCCAAGATATAGATACGCAGTATTTT. This rearrangement joins TRBV4-1 to TRBJ2-3; no definite D call. The CDR3 totals 12 residues. V lost 0 bases to trimming and J lost 5 bases, with 3 bases between them. The germline V gene encodes CDR1 MGHRA and CDR2 YSYEKL.

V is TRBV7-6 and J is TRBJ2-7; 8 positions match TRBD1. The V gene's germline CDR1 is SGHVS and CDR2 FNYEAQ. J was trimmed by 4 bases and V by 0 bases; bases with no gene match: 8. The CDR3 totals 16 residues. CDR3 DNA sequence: TGTGCCAGCAGCTTAGCGATAGGGACAGGCGGATACGAGCAGTACTTC. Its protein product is CASSLAIGTGGYEQYF.

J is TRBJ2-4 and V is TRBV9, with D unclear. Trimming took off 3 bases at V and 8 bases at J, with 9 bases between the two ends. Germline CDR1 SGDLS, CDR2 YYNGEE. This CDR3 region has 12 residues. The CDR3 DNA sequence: TGTGCCAGCAGCGACACCCAGGACATTCAGTACTTC. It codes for CASSDTQDIQYF.

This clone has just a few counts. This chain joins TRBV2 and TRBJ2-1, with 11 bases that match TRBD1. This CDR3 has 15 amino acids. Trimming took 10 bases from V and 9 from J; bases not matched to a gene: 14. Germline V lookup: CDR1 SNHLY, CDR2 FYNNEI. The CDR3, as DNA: TGTGCCACCGAAGAGGAGGACAGGGGGCTGGGTGAGCAGTTCTTC. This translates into CATEEEDRGLGEQFF.

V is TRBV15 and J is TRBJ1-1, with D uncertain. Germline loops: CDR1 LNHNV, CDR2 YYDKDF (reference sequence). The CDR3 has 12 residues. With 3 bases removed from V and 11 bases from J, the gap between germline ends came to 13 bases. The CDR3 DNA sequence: TGTGCCACCAGCAGCCTCCCCCGAGTGGCTTTCTTT. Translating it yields CATSSLPRVAFF.